The 5 T cell receptor beta chains given below trace back to one sample, sequenced in a study of T cells in Graves' hyperthyroidism and ophthalmopathy. Amplified regions were TCR beta CDR3 sequences from RNA transcripts. When the TCR CDR3 underwent first-round RT-PCR, the HTBI primer set was used. TCRdb processed the multiplex PCR reads anew with MiXCR; each CDR3 protein has one entry. The sample carries about 560,000 distinct CDR3 sequences, approximately 15% recorded once. The sequencing sample was made of blood. Receptors were obtained from a woman in her thirties or forties with Graves' hyperthyroidism.

This clonotype was observed many times. V and J are TRBV20-1 and TRBJ1-1; 7 bases line up with TRBD1. V was pared by 0 bases and J by 0 bases, with 13 bases of the junction left unmatched. The CDR3 totals 18 residues. Germline-derived CDR1 and CDR2 are DFQATT and SNEGSKA (reference sequence). In DNA form, the CDR3 reads TGCAGTGCTAGAGATCCGACAGGGACCGTCCTCATGAACACTGAAGCTTTCTTT. Protein: CSARDPTGTVLMNTEAFF.

J is TRBJ1-1 and V is TRBV12-3 or TRBV12-4, with D maybe TRBD1 (6 bases). V was pared by 7 bases and J by 8 bases, with 11 bases between. The CDR3 extends over 11 amino acids. The CDR3 spells CASTLGQEAFF. CDR3 DNA: TGTGCCAGCACCCTAGGACAGGAAGCTTTCTTT.

The chain carries TRBV7-2 and TRBJ1-2; D perhaps matches TRBD1 (6 bases). The germline V gene has CDR1 SGHTA and CDR2 FQGNSA. The CDR3 contains 14 residues. The V and J ends lost 5 bases and 4 bases respectively, with 14 bases between them. CDR3 DNA sequence: TGTGCCAGCAGCCTAGGGGGGGGGATCTATGGCTACACCTTC. It specifies CASSLGGGIYGYTF.

This clonotype was recorded a few times. V and J are TRBV27 and TRBJ1-2; a weak D match, TRBD1 (6 bases). Germline loops: CDR1 MNHEY, CDR2 SMNVEV (reference sequence). This CDR3 is built from 14 residues. V was clipped by 1 base and J by 6 bases, with 12 bases between them. The CDR3 loop is CASSLLGGANGYTF. CDR3 sequence (DNA): TGTGCCAGCAGTTTATTGGGGGGCGCGAATGGCTACACCTTC.

The CDR3 loop reads CASSFLAGDRKNIQYF. The CDR3 DNA sequence: TGTGCCAGTAGTTTTTTAGCGGGAGACCGTAAAAACATTCAGTACTTC. This chain links TRBV19 with TRBJ2-4, with 9 bases matching TRBD2. V lost 5 bases, J lost 4 bases, and 9 bases stayed unmatched. From germline, CDR1 is LNHDA and CDR2 SQIVND (reference sequence). CDR3 length: 16 amino acids. The full variable domain, in which reference TRBV19 and TRBJ2-4 provide the parts outside the CDR3, is DGGITQSPKYLFRKEGQNVTLSCEQNLNHDAMYWYRQDPGQGLRLIYYSQIVNDFQKGDIAEGYSVSREKKESFPLTVTSAQKNPTAFYLCASSFLAGDRKNIQYFGAGTRLSVL.